Listed here are 5 T cell receptor beta chains from one sample, sequenced in a study of Tregs in tolerant kidney transplant recipients. TCRdb keeps only in-frame clones here, not all; method: immunoSEQ multiplex PCR. The sample carries about 66,000 clones, 80% to 95% recorded once. The sample consisted of CD8+ T cells from blood, taken before the transplant. All receptors derive from a human donor who received a combined kidney and bone marrow transplant.

CDR3 region: CASSPPENEKLFF. The CDR3 nucleotides read TGTGCCAGCAGTCCCCCCGAGAATGAAAAACTGTTTTTT. The chain combines TRBV28 with TRBJ1-4; D is undetermined. CDR3 length: 13 amino acids. Trimming took 5 bases from V and 5 from J, leaving 9 bases between them. Germline CDR1 reads MDHEN; CDR2 reads SYDVKM.

The genes are TRBV7-9 and TRBJ1-1, with D tentatively TRBD1 (5 bases). The V gene lost 3 bases and the J gene lost 4 bases, with 12 bases spanning the gap. The germline V gene encodes CDR1 SEHNR and CDR2 FQNEAQ (reference sequence). This CDR3 is built from 14 residues. The CDR3: CASSFGGSSTEAFF. CDR3 in DNA: TGTGCCAGCAGCTTCGGGGGTTCAAGCACTGAAGCTTTCTTT.

CDR3 sequence reads: CSVPDKEDEKLFF. CDR3 bases: TGCAGCGTTCCCGACAAGGAGGATGAAAAACTGTTTTTT. The chain has TRBV29-1 and TRBJ1-4, with no clear D. CDR1 and CDR2 (germline): SQVTM, ANQGSEA. This CDR3 region has 13 residues. V was cut by 5 bases and J by 6 bases, with 13 bases left in between.

The rearrangement links TRBV10-3 to TRBJ1-2; D is unclear. In germline, CDR1 is ENHRY, CDR2 SYGVKD. V lost 8 bases, J lost 4 bases, and 17 bases lay in between. The CDR3 loop spans 14 amino acids. CDR3 sequence: CAIFGGSRIYGYTF. Here the CDR3 DNA reads TGTGCCATCTTTGGCGGGAGCCGGATCTATGGCTACACCTTC.

The chain uses TRBV12-5 and TRBJ1-1; tentative D call: TRBD1 (6 bases). There are 19 residues in the CDR3. The germline V and J ends were trimmed by 1 base and 0 bases, with 21 bases remaining between them. Germline V gives CDR1 LGHNT, CDR2 FRNRAP. CDR3 amino acids: CASGLAITSAGDMNTEAFF. The CDR3 region has the DNA TGTGCTAGTGGTTTGGCAATCACATCGGCAGGGGATATGAACACTGAAGCTTTCTTT.